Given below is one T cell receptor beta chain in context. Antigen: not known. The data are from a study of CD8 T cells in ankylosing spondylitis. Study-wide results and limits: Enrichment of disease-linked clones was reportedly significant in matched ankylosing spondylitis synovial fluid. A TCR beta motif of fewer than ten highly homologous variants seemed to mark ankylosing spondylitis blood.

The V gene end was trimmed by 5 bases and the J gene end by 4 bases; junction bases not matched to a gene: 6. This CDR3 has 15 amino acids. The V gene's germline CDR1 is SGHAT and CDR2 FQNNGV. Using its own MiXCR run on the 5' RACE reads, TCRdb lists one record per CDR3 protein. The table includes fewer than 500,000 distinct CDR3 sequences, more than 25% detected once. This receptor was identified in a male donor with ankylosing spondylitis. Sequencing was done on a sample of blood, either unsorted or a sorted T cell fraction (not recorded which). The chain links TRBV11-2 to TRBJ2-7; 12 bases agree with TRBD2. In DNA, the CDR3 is TGTGCCAGCAGCCGATTGACTAGCGGGAGTTACGAGCAGTACTTC. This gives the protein CASSRLTSGSYEQYF.